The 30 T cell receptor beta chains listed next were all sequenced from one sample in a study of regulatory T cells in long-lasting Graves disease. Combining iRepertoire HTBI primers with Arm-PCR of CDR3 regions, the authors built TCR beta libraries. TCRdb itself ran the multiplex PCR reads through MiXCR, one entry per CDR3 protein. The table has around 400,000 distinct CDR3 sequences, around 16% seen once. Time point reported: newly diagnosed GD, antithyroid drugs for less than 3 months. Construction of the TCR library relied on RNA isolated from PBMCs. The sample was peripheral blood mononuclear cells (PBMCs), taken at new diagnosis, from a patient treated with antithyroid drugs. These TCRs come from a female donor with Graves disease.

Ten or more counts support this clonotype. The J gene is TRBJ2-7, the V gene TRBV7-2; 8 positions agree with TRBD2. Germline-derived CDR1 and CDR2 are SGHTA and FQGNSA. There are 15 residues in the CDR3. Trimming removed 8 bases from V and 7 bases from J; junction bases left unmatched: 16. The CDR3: CASLREGSGEEEQYF. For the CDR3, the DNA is TGTGCCAGCCTCCGGGAGGGAAGCGGTGAAGAGGAGCAGTACTTC.

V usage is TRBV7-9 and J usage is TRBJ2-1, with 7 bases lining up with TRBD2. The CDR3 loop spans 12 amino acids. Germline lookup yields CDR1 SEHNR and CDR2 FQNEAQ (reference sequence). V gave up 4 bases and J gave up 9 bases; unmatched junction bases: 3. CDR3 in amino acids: CASSSPGGEQFF. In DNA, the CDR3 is TGTGCCAGCAGCTCACCGGGAGGTGAGCAGTTCTTC.

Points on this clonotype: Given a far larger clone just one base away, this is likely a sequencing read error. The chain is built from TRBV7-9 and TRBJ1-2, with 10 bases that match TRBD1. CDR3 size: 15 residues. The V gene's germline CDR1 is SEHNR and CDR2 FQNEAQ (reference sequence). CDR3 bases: TGTGCCAGCAACTTGCGGGGACAGGGGAACTATGACTACACCTTC. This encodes CASNLRGQGNYDYTF.

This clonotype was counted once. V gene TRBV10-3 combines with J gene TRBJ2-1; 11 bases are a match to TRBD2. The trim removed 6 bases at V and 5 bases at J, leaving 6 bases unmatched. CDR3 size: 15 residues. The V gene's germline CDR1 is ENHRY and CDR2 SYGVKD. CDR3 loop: CAISLGLAEHNEQFF. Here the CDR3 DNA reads TGTGCCATCAGCCTGGGACTAGCGGAGCACAATGAGCAGTTCTTC.

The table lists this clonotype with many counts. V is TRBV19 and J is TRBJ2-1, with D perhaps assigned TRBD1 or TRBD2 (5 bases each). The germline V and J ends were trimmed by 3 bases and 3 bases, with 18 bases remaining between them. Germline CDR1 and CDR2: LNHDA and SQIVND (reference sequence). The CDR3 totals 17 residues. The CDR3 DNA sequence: TGTGCCAGTAGTATGGGGGTCGGCAGGGTAAACTACAATGAGCAGTTCTTC. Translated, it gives CASSMGVGRVNYNEQFF.

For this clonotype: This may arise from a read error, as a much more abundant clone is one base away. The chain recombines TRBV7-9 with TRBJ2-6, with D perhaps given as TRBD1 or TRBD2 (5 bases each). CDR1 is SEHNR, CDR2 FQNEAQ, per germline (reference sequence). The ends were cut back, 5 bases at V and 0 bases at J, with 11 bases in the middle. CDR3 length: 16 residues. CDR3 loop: CASSKGRSSGANVLTF. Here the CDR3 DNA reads TGTGCCAGCAGCAAGGGACGTAGCTCTGGGGCCAACGTCCTGACTTTC.

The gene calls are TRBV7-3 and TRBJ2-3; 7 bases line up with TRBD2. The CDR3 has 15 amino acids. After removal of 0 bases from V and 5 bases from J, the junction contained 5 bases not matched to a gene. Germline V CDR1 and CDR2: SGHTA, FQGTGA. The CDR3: CASSLTGGPGDTQYF. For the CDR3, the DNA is TGTGCCAGCAGCTTAACGGGAGGGCCTGGAGATACGCAGTATTTT.

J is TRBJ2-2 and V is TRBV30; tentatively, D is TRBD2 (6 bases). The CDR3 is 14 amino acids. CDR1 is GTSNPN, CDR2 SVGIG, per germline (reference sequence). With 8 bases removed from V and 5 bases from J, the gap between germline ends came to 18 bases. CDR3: CAGGRGGETGELFF. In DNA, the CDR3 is TGTGCCGGGGGAAGAGGAGGGGAAACCGGGGAGCTGTTTTTT.

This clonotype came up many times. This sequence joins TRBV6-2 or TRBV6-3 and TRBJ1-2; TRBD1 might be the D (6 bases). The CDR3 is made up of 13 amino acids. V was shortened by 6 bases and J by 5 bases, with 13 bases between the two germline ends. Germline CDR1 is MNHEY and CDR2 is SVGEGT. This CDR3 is CASRMTGEYGYTF. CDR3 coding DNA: TGTGCCAGCAGGATGACAGGAGAGTATGGCTACACCTTC.

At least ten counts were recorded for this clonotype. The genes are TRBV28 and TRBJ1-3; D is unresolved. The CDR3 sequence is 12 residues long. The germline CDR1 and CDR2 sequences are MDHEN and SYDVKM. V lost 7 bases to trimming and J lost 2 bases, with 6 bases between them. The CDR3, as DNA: TGTGCCAGCACCAGAGCTGGAAACACCATATATTTT. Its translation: CASTRAGNTIYF.

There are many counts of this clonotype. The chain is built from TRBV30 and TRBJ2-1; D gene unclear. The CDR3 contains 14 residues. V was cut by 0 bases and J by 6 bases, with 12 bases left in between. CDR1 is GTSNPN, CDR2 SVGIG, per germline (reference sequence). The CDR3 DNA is TGTGCCTGGAGTGTATCCGGGTTACTCAATGAGCAGTTCTTC. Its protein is CAWSVSGLLNEQFF.

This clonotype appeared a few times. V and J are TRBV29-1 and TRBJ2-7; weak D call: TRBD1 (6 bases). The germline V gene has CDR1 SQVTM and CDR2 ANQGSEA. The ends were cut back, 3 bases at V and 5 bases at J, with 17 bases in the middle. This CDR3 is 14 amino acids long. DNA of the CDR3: TGCAGCGTTGAGGCAGGGGCCCGCTGGGACGAGCAGTACTTC. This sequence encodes CSVEAGARWDEQYF.

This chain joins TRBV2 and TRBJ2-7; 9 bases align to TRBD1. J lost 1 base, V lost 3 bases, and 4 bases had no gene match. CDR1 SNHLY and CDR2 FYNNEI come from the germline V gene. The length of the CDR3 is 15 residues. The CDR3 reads CASSDSGTGSYEQYF. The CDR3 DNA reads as TGTGCCAGCAGTGATTCTGGGACAGGGTCCTACGAGCAGTACTTC. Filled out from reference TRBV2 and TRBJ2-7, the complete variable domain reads EPEVTQTPSHQVTQMGQEVILRCVPISNHLYFYWYRQILGQKVEFLVSFYNNEISEKSEIFDDQFSVERPDGSNFTLKIRSTKLEDSAMYFCASSDSGTGSYEQYFGPGTRLTVT.

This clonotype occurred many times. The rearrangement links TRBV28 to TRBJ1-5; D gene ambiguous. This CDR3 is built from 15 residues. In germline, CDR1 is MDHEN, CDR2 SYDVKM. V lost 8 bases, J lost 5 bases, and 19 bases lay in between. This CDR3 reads CASRHGTYSDQPQHF. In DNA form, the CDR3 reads TGTGCCAGCCGTCACGGAACGTATTCTGATCAGCCCCAGCATTTT.

CDR3 bases: TGTGCCAGCAGCTTGTTTTCCAGGGGTAAGGACGAGCAGTACTTC. Translation gives CASSLFSRGKDEQYF. V gene TRBV5-6 combines with J gene TRBJ2-7, with a tentative D call TRBD1 (6 bases). CDR3 length equals 15 residues. Germline-derived CDR1 and CDR2 are SGHDT and YYEEEE. Between the trimmed V and J ends, which lost 1 base and 5 bases, there was a span of 16 bases.

CDR3 DNA: TGTGCCAGCAGTCGCGGGACAGGGGGAACTTACGAGCAGTACTTC. It encodes CASSRGTGGTYEQYF. The J gene is TRBJ2-7, the V gene TRBV12-3 or TRBV12-4; the match to TRBD1 covers 11 bases. J gave up 4 bases and V 5 bases, and 7 bases lay outside the gene matches. This CDR3 has 15 amino acids.

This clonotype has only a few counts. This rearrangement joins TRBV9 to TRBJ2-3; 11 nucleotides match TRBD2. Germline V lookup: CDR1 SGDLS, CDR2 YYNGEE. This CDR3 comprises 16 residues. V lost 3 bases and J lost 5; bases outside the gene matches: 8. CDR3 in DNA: TGTGCCAGCAGCGCCCGACTAGCGGGACTTGAAGATACGCAGTATTTT. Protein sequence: CASSARLAGLEDTQYF.

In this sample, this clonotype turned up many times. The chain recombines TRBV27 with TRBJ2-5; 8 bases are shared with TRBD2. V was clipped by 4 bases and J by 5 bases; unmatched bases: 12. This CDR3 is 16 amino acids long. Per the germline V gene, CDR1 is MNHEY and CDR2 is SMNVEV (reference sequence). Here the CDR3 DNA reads TGTGCCAGCAGTTCCGGGGTAGCGGGAATCGCGGAGACCCAGTACTTC. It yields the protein CASSSGVAGIAETQYF.

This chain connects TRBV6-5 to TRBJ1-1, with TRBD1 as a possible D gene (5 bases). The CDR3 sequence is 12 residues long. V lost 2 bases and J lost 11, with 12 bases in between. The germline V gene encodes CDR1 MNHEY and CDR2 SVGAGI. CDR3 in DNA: TGTGCCAGCAGTTACAATAAGGGGACGGCTTTCTTT. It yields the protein CASSYNKGTAFF.

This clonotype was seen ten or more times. In DNA form, the CDR3 reads TGTGCCATCAGTGAGTCTATCGGTCTGGACACCACTGATAGCAATCAGCCCCAGCATTTT. This sequence encodes CAISESIGLDTTDSNQPQHF. V usage is TRBV10-3 and J usage is TRBJ1-5; D perhaps matches TRBD1 (5 bases). The germline V gene encodes CDR1 ENHRY and CDR2 SYGVKD. V was pared by 0 bases and J by 0 bases, with 21 bases between. The CDR3 has 20 amino acids.

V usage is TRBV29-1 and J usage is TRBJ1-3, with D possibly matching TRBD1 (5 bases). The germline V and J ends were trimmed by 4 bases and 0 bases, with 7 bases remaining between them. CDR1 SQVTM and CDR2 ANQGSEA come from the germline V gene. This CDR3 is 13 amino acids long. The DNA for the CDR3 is TGCAGCGTTGGCAGGGACTCTGGAAACACCATATATTTT. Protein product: CSVGRDSGNTIYF.

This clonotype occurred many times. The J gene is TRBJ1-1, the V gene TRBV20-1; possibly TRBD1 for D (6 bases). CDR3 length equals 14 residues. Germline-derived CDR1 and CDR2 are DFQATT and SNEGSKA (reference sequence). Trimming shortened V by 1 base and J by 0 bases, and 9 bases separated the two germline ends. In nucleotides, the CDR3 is TGCAGTGCTAGAGGGACAGAGATGAACACTGAAGCTTTCTTT. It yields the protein CSARGTEMNTEAFF.

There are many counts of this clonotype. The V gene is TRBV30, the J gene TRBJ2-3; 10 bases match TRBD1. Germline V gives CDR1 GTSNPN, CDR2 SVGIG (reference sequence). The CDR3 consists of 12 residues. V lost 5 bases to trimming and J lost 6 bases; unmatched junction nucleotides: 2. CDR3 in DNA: TGTGCCTGGGGGACAGGGGAGGATACGCAGTATTTT. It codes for CAWGTGEDTQYF. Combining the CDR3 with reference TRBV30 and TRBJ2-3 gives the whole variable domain SQTIHQWPATLVQPVGSPLSLECTVEGTSNPNLYWYRQAAGRGLQLLFYSVGIGQISSEVPQNLSASRPQDRQFILSSKKLLLSDSGFYLCAWGTGEDTQYFGPGTRLTVL.

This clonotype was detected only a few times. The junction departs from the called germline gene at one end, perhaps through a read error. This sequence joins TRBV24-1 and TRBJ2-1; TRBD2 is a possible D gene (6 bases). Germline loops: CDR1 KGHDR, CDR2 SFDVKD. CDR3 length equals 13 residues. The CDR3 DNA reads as TGTACCACCAGTGATTGGGACTCCCATGAGCAGTTCTTC. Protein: CTTSDWDSHEQFF.

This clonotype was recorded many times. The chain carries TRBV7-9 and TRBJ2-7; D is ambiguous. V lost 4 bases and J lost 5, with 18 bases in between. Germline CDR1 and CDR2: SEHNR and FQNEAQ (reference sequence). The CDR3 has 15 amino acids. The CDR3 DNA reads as TGTGCCAGCAGCTCAACCGACAAGGTAGGGAACGAGCAGTACTTC. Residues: CASSSTDKVGNEQYF.

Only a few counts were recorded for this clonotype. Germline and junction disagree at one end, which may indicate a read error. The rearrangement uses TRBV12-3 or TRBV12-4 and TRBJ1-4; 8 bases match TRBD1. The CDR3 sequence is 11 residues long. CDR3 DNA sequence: TGTGCCAGCAGTTCCGGGGACAGGCCATATTTT. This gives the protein CASSSGDRPYF.

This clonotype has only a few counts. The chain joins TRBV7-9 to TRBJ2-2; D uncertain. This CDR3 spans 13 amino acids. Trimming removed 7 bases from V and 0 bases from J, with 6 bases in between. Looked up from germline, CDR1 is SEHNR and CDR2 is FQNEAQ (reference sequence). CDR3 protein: CASIRSNTGELFF. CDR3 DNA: TGTGCCAGCATTCGGTCGAACACCGGGGAGCTGTTTTTT.

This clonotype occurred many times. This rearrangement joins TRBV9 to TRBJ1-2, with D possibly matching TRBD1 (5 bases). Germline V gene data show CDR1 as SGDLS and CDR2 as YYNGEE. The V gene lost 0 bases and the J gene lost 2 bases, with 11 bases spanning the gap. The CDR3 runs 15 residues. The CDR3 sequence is CASSVDWGENYGYTF. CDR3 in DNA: TGTGCCAGCAGCGTAGATTGGGGGGAGAACTATGGCTACACCTTC.

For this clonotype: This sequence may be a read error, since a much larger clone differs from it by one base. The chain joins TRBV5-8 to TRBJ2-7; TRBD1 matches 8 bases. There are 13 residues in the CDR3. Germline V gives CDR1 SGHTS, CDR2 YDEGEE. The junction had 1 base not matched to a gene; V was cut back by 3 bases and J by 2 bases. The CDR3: CASSWGQAYEQYF. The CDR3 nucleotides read TGTGCCAGCAGCTGGGGACAGGCCTACGAGCAGTACTTC.

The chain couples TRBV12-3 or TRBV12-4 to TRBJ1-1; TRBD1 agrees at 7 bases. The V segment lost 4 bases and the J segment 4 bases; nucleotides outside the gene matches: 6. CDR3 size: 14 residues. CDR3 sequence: CASSSNGQVTEAFF. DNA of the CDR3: TGTGCCAGCAGTTCAAACGGACAGGTCACTGAAGCTTTCTTT.